These 23 T cell receptor beta chains share one sample of origin, sequenced in a study of T cell responses to AZD1222 COVID-19 vaccine. The data were produced by immunoSEQ multiplex PCR, yet TCRdb's version contains in-frame clones alone and is incomplete. The sample includes around 120,000 clones, 70% to 85% of them seen just once. The sequencing used peripheral blood, collected on day 0 of AZD1222 vaccination. The source of these receptors is an adult in good health.

This clone was seen just once. The rearrangement links TRBV5-1 to TRBJ2-7, with a weak D call TRBD1 (5 bases). The length of the CDR3 is 15 residues. Germline values: CDR1 SGHRS, CDR2 YFSETQ. Trimming left V 4 bases short and J 1 base short, with 15 bases between. The CDR3 nucleotides read TGCGCCAGCAGCATCCTCTCGGACACTTCCTACGAGCAGTACTTC. Encoded protein: CASSILSDTSYEQYF. Full variable domain (rest looked up from reference TRBV5-1 and TRBJ2-7): KAGVTQTPRYLIKTRGQQVTLSCSPISGHRSVSWYQQTPGQGLQFLFEYFSETQRNKGNFPGRFSGRQFSNSRSEMNVSTLELGDSALYLCASSILSDTSYEQYFGPGTRLTVT.

The chain has TRBV6-5 and TRBJ2-1; 11 bases match TRBD2. Trimming took 0 bases from V and 14 from J; bases not matched to a gene: 9. Germline V lookup: CDR1 MNHEY, CDR2 SVGAGI. The CDR3 covers 15 residues. The CDR3 sequence: CASSYSASGGPGEFF. CDR3 nucleotides: TGTGCCAGCAGTTACTCAGCTAGCGGGGGGCCCGGGGAGTTCTTC.

The V gene is TRBV18, the J gene TRBJ1-6, with unresolved D. The CDR3 contains 17 residues. V was clipped by 2 bases and J by 0 bases, with 11 bases between them. Germline assignment: CDR1 KGHSH and CDR2 LQKENI. Written as DNA, the CDR3 is TGTGCCAGCTCACCAAACGGCTGGGACTCCTATAATTCACCCCTCCACTTT. This gives the protein CASSPNGWDSYNSPLHF.

The rearrangement joins TRBV19 to TRBJ1-3; D gene ambiguous. Trimming removed 6 bases from V and 4 bases from J, with 16 bases in between. The CDR3 extends over 15 amino acids. Germline CDR1 LNHDA, CDR2 SQIVND (reference sequence). This chain's CDR3 is CASSPGDHAGNTIYF. Written as DNA, the CDR3 is TGTGCCAGTAGCCCTGGGGATCACGCAGGAAACACCATATATTTT.

The chain employs TRBV19 and TRBJ2-1; 11 nucleotides align to TRBD2. The CDR3 extends over 13 amino acids. The germline gives CDR1 LNHDA, CDR2 SQIVND (reference sequence). The V segment lost 8 bases and the J segment 10 bases; nucleotides outside the gene matches: 7. The CDR3 loop is CASDSGGAQEQFF. The CDR3 region has the DNA TGTGCCAGTGATAGCGGGGGGGCCCAGGAGCAGTTCTTC. Variable domain in full (rest from reference TRBV19 and TRBJ2-1): DGGITQSPKYLFRKEGQNVTLSCEQNLNHDAMYWYRQDPGQGLRLIYYSQIVNDFQKGDIAEGYSVSREKKESFPLTVTSAQKNPTAFYLCASDSGGAQEQFFGPGTRLTVL.

The count of this clone is one. The chain has TRBV28 and TRBJ1-1; no definite D call. The CDR3 totals 12 residues. Germline V gene lookup returns CDR1 MDHEN and CDR2 SYDVKM. Trimming took 4 bases from V and 3 from J, leaving 6 bases between them. For the CDR3, the DNA is TGTGCCAGCAGTTGGGGATACACTGAAGCTTTCTTT. Translating it yields CASSWGYTEAFF.

The chain combines TRBV19 with TRBJ1-6; D call uncertain. This CDR3 is 15 amino acids long. Deletions cut 3 bases from V and 6 bases from J, with 12 bases between. CDR1 and CDR2 from the germline V gene are LNHDA and SQIVND (reference sequence). CDR3 loop: CASSIYVEGNSPLHF. CDR3 sequence (DNA): TGTGCCAGTAGTATCTACGTCGAGGGTAATTCACCCCTCCACTTT. Complete variable domain (other parts from reference TRBV19 and TRBJ1-6): DGGITQSPKYLFRKEGQNVTLSCEQNLNHDAMYWYRQDPGQGLRLIYYSQIVNDFQKGDIAEGYSVSREKKESFPLTVTSAQKNPTAFYLCASSIYVEGNSPLHFGNGTRLTVT.

The J gene is TRBJ2-7, the V gene TRBV5-4, with TRBD1 matching over 10 bases. The CDR3 contains 16 residues. V was clipped by 3 bases and J by 4 bases; unmatched bases: 10. CDR1 and CDR2 from the germline V gene are SGHNT and YYREEE (reference sequence). The CDR3 DNA is TGTGCCAGCAGCTCTCGGTTTCCGGGACAGGGGTACGAGCAGTACTTC. It encodes CASSSRFPGQGYEQYF.

The chain has TRBV6-5 and TRBJ2-1; no clear D. The CDR3 sequence is 16 residues long. CDR1 is MNHEY and CDR2 is SVGAGI in the germline V gene. Trimming took off 0 bases at V and 9 bases at J, with 18 bases between the two ends. CDR3 DNA: TGTGCCAGCAGTTACTCAGGGATCCGTTCTTCGGGTGAGCAGTTCTTC. Amino acids: CASSYSGIRSSGEQFF.

The rearrangement joins TRBV7-8 to TRBJ2-7; TRBD2 aligns across 7 bases. Germline CDR1 reads SGHVS; CDR2 reads FQNEAQ. V lost 5 bases to trimming and J lost 3 bases; unmatched junction nucleotides: 4. The CDR3 is 13 residues long. The CDR3 spells CASSPRTSYEQYF. DNA for the CDR3: TGTGCCAGCAGCCCCAGGACTAGCTACGAGCAGTACTTC.

The table lists this clone with a count of one. A far larger clone is just one base off, so this is likely a read error. In nucleotides, the CDR3 is TGTGCCAGCAGTTTCGGGGGGAACACTGAAGCTTTCTTT. Protein product: CASSFGGNTEAFF. V gene TRBV12-3 or TRBV12-4 combines with J gene TRBJ1-1; D may be TRBD1 (5 bases). V lost 3 bases to trimming and J lost 1 base, with 6 bases between them. The length of the CDR3 is 13 residues.

V usage is TRBV30 and J usage is TRBJ2-7; no clear D gene. Germline lookup yields CDR1 GTSNPN and CDR2 SVGIG (reference sequence). This CDR3 has 12 amino acids. Trimming cost V 1 base and J 3 bases, with 7 bases left between them. CDR3 coding DNA: TGTGCCTGGAGTGGGGTGAGCTACGAGCAGTACTTC. Protein sequence: CAWSGVSYEQYF.

CDR3: CATSRDWSGGNQPQHF. In DNA, the CDR3 is TGTGCCACCAGCAGAGATTGGTCGGGAGGCAATCAGCCCCAGCATTTT. The rearrangement uses TRBV15 and TRBJ1-5; D not certain. V was clipped by 0 bases and J by 2 bases, with 11 bases between them. Germline values: CDR1 LNHNV, CDR2 YYDKDF (reference sequence). The CDR3 runs 16 residues.

CDR3 coding DNA: TGCGCCAGCAGTCGACGGACAACAGGGGGCCGAGAAGCTTTCTTT. This codes for CASSRRTTGGREAFF. This chain uses TRBV23-1 with TRBJ1-1; 9 positions match TRBD1. TRBV23-1 falls under the ORF class, with uncertain function. The CDR3 contains 15 residues. V lost 4 bases, J lost 8 bases, and 11 bases stayed unmatched.

This rearrangement joins TRBV28 to TRBJ1-6; D is undetermined. Trimming took 3 bases from V and 1 from J, leaving 16 bases between them. The CDR3 consists of 18 residues. Germline V gives CDR1 MDHEN, CDR2 SYDVKM. CDR3 sequence: CASSFYTGIGSYNSPLHF. The CDR3 DNA follows: TGTGCCAGCAGTTTTTACACGGGAATTGGATCCTATAATTCACCCCTCCACTTT.

The V call is TRBV25-1, the J call TRBJ1-5; D ambiguous. V was pared by 2 bases and J by 0 bases, with 5 bases between. From germline, CDR1 is MGHDK and CDR2 SYGVNS. The CDR3 runs 14 residues. The DNA of the CDR3 is TGTGCCAGCAGTGAAACGGATAGCAATCAGCCCCAGCATTTT. Amino acids: CASSETDSNQPQHF. Combining the CDR3 with reference TRBV25-1 and TRBJ1-5 gives the whole variable domain EADIYQTPRYLVIGTGKKITLECSQTMGHDKMYWYQQDPGMELHLIHYSYGVNSTEKGDLSSESTVSRIRTEHFPLTLESARPSHTSQYLCASSETDSNQPQHFGDGTRLSIL.

The sample holds a few counts of this clone. This chain joins TRBV5-6 and TRBJ1-6; D ambiguous. V lost 1 base and J lost 3, with 11 bases in between. The V gene's germline CDR1 is SGHDT and CDR2 YYEEEE. CDR3 size: 16 residues. The CDR3 sequence is CASSLLRDFYNSPLHF. For the CDR3, the DNA is TGTGCCAGCAGCTTGCTTAGGGATTTCTATAATTCACCCCTCCACTTT.

The chain uses TRBV7-9 and TRBJ2-1; TRBD2 matches at 8 bases. Germline V gene sequence: CDR1 SEHNR, CDR2 FQNEAQ (reference sequence). V was clipped by 3 bases and J by 0 bases; unmatched bases: 10. This CDR3 is 18 amino acids long. The CDR3 here is CASSLGFNSGGSYNEQFF. The CDR3 DNA is TGTGCCAGCAGCTTGGGTTTTAACAGCGGGGGCTCCTACAATGAGCAGTTCTTC.

This clone was detected once. The rearrangement uses TRBV7-2 and TRBJ2-1; 7 nucleotides agree with TRBD2. Germline CDR1 is SGHTA and CDR2 is FQGNSA. Trimming took 3 bases from V and 1 from J; bases not matched to a gene: 0. The CDR3 totals 14 residues. This CDR3 reads CASSFSGSYNEQFF. The CDR3 DNA follows: TGTGCCAGCAGCTTTAGCGGGTCCTACAATGAGCAGTTCTTC.

The chain recombines TRBV7-8 with TRBJ2-4, with 8 bases identical to TRBD2. Germline CDR1 is SGHVS and CDR2 is FQNEAQ. CDR3 length equals 14 residues. Trimming removed 5 bases from V and 8 bases from J; junction bases left unmatched: 8. Written as DNA, the CDR3 is TGTGCCAGCAGCCGAGGAGGGGGACTAGACATTCAGTACTTC. It codes for CASSRGGGLDIQYF.

This clone was seen a few times. The chain recombines TRBV10-3 with TRBJ2-5; D tentatively reads TRBD1 or TRBD2 (6 bases each). Trimming stripped 11 bases from V and 3 bases from J, with 19 bases between. This CDR3 comprises 14 residues. Germline V gene lookup returns CDR1 ENHRY and CDR2 SYGVKD. CDR3 nucleotide sequence: TGTGCCCCTAGGGTACGGGGGCCCAAAGAGACCCAGTACTTC. Its protein is CAPRVRGPKETQYF.

V usage is TRBV5-1 and J usage is TRBJ2-7; 10 nucleotides line up with TRBD1. Germline CDR1 is SGHRS and CDR2 is YFSETQ. The CDR3 length is 14 residues. The V gene end was trimmed by 4 bases and the J gene end by 2 bases; junction bases not matched to a gene: 3. The CDR3 loop is CASSDRGPTYEQYF. In DNA, the CDR3 is TGCGCCAGCAGCGACAGGGGGCCCACCTACGAGCAGTACTTC.

This chain uses TRBV2 with TRBJ2-7; 7 bases match TRBD1. J was trimmed by 0 bases and V by 7 bases; bases with no gene match: 9. The CDR3 has 15 residues. From germline, CDR1 is SNHLY and CDR2 FYNNEI. CDR3 in amino acids: CASKIDQGVSYEQYF. The CDR3 DNA follows: TGTGCCAGCAAGATCGACCAGGGGGTCTCCTACGAGCAGTACTTC.